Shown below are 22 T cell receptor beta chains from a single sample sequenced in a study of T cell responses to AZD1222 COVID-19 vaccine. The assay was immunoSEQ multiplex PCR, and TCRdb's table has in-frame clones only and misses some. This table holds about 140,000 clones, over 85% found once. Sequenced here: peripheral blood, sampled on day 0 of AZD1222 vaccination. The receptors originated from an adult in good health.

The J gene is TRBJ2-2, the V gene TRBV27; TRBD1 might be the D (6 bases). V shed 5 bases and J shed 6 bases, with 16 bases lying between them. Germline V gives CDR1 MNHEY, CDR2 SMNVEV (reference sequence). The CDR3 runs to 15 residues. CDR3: CASSRLHRAAGELFF. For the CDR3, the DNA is TGTGCCAGCAGTCGCCTCCACAGGGCGGCCGGGGAGCTGTTTTTT.

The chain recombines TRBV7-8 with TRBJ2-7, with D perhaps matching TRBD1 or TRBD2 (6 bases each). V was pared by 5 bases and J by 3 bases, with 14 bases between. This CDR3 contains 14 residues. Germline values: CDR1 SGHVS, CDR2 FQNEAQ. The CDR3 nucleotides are TGTGCCAGCAGCCCTAGGGGGGCGAACTACGAGCAGTACTTC. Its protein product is CASSPRGANYEQYF.

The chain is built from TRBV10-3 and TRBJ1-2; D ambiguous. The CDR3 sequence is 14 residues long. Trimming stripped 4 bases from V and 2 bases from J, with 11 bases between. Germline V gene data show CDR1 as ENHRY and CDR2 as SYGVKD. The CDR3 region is CAISVAGSNYGYTF. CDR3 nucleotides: TGTGCCATCAGTGTAGCGGGATCCAACTATGGCTACACCTTC.

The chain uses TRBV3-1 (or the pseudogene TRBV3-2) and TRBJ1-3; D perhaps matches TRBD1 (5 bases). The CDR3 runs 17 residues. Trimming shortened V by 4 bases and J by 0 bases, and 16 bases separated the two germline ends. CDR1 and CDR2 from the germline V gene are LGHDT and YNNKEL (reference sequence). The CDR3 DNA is TGTGCCAGCAGCCCACTACTGACAGAATCCTCTGGAAACACCATATATTTT. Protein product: CASSPLLTESSGNTIYF.

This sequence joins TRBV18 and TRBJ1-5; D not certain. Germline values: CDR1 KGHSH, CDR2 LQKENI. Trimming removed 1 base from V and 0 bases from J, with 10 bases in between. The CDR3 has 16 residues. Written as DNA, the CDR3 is TGTGCCAGCTCACCACGGGAGCCTTATAGCAATCAGCCCCAGCATTTT. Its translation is CASSPREPYSNQPQHF.

The CDR3 DNA sequence: TGTGCCAGTAGTAAATACAGTGCCACAGATACGCAGTATTTT. This translates into CASSKYSATDTQYF. J is TRBJ2-3 and V is TRBV19; D is uncertain. Germline CDR1 and CDR2: LNHDA and SQIVND (reference sequence). The V end was cut by 4 bases, the J end by 2 bases, with 10 bases between. The CDR3 contains 14 residues.

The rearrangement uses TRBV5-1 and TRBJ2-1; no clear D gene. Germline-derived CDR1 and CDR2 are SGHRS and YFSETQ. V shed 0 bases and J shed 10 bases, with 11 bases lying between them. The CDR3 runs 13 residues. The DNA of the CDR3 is TGCGCCAGCAGCTTGGGGCTACTTGGCGAGCAGTTCTTC. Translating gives CASSLGLLGEQFF. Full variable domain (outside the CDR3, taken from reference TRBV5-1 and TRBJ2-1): KAGVTQTPRYLIKTRGQQVTLSCSPISGHRSVSWYQQTPGQGLQFLFEYFSETQRNKGNFPGRFSGRQFSNSRSEMNVSTLELGDSALYLCASSLGLLGEQFFGPGTRLTVL.

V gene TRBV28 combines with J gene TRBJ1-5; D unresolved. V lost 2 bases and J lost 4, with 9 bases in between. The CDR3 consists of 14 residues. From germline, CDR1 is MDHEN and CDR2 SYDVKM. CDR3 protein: CASSLGISNQPQHF. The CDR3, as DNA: TGTGCCAGCAGTTTAGGTATTTCGAATCAGCCCCAGCATTTT.

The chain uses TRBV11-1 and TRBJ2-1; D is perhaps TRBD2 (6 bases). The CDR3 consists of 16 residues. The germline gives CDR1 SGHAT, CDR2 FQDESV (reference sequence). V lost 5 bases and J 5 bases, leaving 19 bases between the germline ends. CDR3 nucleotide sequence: TGTGCCAGCAGCACAAGTCGCCTAGCGAGCAACAATGAGCAGTTCTTC. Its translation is CASSTSRLASNNEQFF.

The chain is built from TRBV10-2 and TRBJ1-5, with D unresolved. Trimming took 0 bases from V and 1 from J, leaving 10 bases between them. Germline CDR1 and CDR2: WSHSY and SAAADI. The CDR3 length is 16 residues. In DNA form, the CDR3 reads TGCGCCAGCAGTGAGTCGCGTTCCGGGAGCAATCAGCCCCAGCATTTT. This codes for CASSESRSGSNQPQHF.

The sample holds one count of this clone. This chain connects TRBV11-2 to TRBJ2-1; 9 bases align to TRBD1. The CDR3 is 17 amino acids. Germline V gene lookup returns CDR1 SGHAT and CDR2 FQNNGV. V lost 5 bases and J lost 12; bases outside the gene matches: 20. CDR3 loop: CASSLSPPDRGRVWQFF. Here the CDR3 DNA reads TGTGCCAGCAGCCTCTCCCCCCCGGACAGGGGCCGAGTATGGCAGTTCTTC.

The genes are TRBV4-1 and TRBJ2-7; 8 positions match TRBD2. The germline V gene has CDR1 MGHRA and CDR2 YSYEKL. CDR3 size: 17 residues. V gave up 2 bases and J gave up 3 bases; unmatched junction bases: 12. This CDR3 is CASSQISGASGRYEQYF. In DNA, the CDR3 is TGCGCCAGCAGCCAAATTTCCGGGGCTAGCGGGCGCTACGAGCAGTACTTC.

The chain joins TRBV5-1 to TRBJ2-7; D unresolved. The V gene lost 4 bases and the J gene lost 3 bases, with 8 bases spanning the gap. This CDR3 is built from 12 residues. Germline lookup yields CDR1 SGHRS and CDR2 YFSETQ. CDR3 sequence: CASSRQDYEQYF. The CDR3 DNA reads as TGCGCCAGCAGCCGGCAAGACTACGAGCAGTACTTC. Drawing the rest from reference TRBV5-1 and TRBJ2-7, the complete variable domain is KAGVTQTPRYLIKTRGQQVTLSCSPISGHRSVSWYQQTPGQGLQFLFEYFSETQRNKGNFPGRFSGRQFSNSRSEMNVSTLELGDSALYLCASSRQDYEQYFGPGTRLTVT.

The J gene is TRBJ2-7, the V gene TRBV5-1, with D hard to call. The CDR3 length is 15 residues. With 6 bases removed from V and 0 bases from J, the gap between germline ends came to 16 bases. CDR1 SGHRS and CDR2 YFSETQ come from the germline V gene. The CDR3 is CASTPLGGSSYEQYF. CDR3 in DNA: TGCGCCAGCACCCCGCTGGGCGGTAGCTCCTACGAGCAGTACTTC.

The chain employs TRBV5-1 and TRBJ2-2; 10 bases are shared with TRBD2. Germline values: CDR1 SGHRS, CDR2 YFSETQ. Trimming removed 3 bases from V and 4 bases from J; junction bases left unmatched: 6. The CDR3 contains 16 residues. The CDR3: CASSSSLAGLTGELFF. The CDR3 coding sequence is TGCGCCAGCAGCTCTTCACTAGCGGGACTCACCGGGGAGCTGTTTTTT.

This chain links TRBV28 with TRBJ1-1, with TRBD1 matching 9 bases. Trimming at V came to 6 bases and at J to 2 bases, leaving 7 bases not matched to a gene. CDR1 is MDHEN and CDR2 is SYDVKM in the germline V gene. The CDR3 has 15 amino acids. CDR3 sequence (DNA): TGTGCCAGCAGCCGTCGGGACAGGGTAAACACTGAAGCTTTCTTT. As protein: CASSRRDRVNTEAFF.

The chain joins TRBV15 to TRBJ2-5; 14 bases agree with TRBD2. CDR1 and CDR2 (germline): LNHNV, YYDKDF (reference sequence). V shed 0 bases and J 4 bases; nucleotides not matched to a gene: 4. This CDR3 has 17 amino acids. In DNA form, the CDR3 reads TGTGCCACCAGCAGAGACCCTGGACTAGCGGGAGGAGAGACCCAGTACTTC. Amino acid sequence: CATSRDPGLAGGETQYF.

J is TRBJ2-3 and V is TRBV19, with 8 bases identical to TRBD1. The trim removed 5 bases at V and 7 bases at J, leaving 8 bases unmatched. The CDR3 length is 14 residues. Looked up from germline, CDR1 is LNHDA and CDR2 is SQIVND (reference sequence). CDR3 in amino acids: CASSSRDRRNTQYF. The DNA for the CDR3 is TGTGCCAGTAGTTCCCGGGACAGGAGGAATACGCAGTATTTT.

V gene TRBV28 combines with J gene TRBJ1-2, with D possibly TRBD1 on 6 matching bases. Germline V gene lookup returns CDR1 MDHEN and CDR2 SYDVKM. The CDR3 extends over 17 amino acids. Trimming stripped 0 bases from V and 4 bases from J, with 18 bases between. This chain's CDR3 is CASSLWNPGPGAYGYTF. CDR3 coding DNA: TGTGCCAGCAGTTTATGGAACCCCGGACCGGGGGCCTATGGCTACACCTTC.

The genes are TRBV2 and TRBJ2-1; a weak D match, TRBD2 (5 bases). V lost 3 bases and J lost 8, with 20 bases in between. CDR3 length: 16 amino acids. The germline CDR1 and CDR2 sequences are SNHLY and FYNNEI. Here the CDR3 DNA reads TGTGCCAGCAGTGAGAGAGGACCTCCAACGAGGGATGAGCAGTTCTTC. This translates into CASSERGPPTRDEQFF.

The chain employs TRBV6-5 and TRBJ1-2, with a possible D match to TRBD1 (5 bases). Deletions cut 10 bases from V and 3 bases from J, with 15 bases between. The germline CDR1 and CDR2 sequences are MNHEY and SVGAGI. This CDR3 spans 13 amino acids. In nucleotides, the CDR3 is TGTGCCATTGGGGTAGGGGCTCACTATGGCTACACCTTC. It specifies CAIGVGAHYGYTF.

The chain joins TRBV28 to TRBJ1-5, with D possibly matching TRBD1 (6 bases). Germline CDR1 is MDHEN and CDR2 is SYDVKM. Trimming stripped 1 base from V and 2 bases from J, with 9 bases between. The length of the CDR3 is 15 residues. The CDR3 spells CASSLSTGRNQPQHF. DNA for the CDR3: TGTGCCAGCAGTTTATCCACAGGGCGCAATCAGCCCCAGCATTTT.